The 27 T cell receptor beta chains in this list originate from one sample, sequenced in a study of human T cells and chemical hapten exposure. TCRdb reprocessed the RACE reads via MiXCR and lists one record per CDR3 protein. The sample lists 65,000 to 95,000 distinct CDR3 sequences, about an eighth occurring once. The time point here: patch test 1, 2 weeks after DPC sensitization. Sample treatment: therapeutic diphenylcyclopropenone sensitization with weekly scalp DPC. The source was whole blood, collected in connection with sensitization to the hapten diphenylcyclopropenone (DPC). The receptors stem from a woman aged 60-75 years with alopecia areata. Some clones in this sample may be carry-over from other donors' samples.

This rearrangement joins TRBV30 to TRBJ2-2; TRBD1 is a possible D gene (5 bases). The CDR3 extends over 12 amino acids. Trimming left V 4 bases short and J 6 bases short, with 9 bases between. Germline lookup yields CDR1 GTSNPN and CDR2 SVGIG (reference sequence). The CDR3 sequence: CAWTRVAGELFF. DNA for the CDR3: TGTGCCTGGACCAGGGTGGCCGGGGAGCTGTTTTTT.

This chain joins TRBV24-1 and TRBJ2-7, with D unresolved. The CDR3 extends over 12 amino acids. Looked up from germline, CDR1 is KGHDR and CDR2 is SFDVKD. V was clipped by 9 bases and J by 6 bases, with 14 bases between them. The CDR3 region is CATPGRMGEQYF. CDR3 nucleotide sequence: TGTGCCACCCCCGGACGGATGGGCGAGCAGTACTTC.

There are a few counts of this clonotype. V is TRBV7-2 and J is TRBJ2-3, with D uncertain. CDR1 and CDR2 (germline): SGHTA, FQGNSA. The CDR3 runs 16 residues. Trimming left V 1 base short and J 2 bases short, with 13 bases between. Written as DNA, the CDR3 is TGTGCCAGCAGCTTAGTACCTCACGCGAACACAGATACGCAGTATTTT. This encodes CASSLVPHANTDTQYF.

V usage is TRBV11-2 and J usage is TRBJ2-7; D might be TRBD2 (8 bases). This CDR3 has 16 amino acids. Germline V gene sequence: CDR1 SGHAT, CDR2 FQNNGV. Trimming shortened V by 5 bases and J by 2 bases, and 19 bases separated the two germline ends. The DNA of the CDR3 is TGTGCCAGCAGCCCTCCGGGAGGGGGCGTTCCCTACGAGCAGTACTTC. Protein: CASSPPGGGVPYEQYF.

The sample holds many counts of this clonotype. The rearrangement joins TRBV18 to TRBJ2-5; 8 bases map to TRBD1. The CDR3 covers 14 residues. Germline V gene lookup returns CDR1 KGHSH and CDR2 LQKENI. J was trimmed by 5 bases and V by 3 bases; bases with no gene match: 5. The CDR3 bases are TGTGCCAGCTCACCCGGACAGGGTATGGAGACCCAGTACTTC. It is translated as CASSPGQGMETQYF.

This clonotype was counted ten times or more. The chain carries TRBV20-1 and TRBJ2-7; possibly TRBD1 for D (6 bases). CDR1 is DFQATT, CDR2 SNEGSKA, per germline (reference sequence). The V end lost 3 bases, the J end lost 6 bases, and 12 bases lay between the germline ends. The CDR3 totals 12 residues. CDR3 DNA sequence: TGCAGTGCTAGTCAGGGGTCGTTCGAGCAGTACTTC. This translates into CSASQGSFEQYF.

This clonotype has a count of ten or more. This chain uses TRBV29-1 with TRBJ1-2; the D is unclear. Trimming cost V 5 bases and J 2 bases, with 6 bases left between them. CDR1 and CDR2 (germline): SQVTM, ANQGSEA. The CDR3 spans 11 residues. CDR3 residues: CSVPINYGYTF. DNA for the CDR3: TGCAGCGTTCCAATCAACTATGGCTACACCTTC.

This clonotype showed up many times. V gene TRBV11-2 combines with J gene TRBJ2-7; TRBD2 is a possible D gene (6 bases). The germline V gene has CDR1 SGHAT and CDR2 FQNNGV. This CDR3 is 13 amino acids long. Between the trimmed V and J ends, which lost 2 bases and 4 bases, there was a span of 9 bases. This CDR3 reads CASSLRGYYEQYF. The CDR3 nucleotides read TGTGCCAGCAGCTTACGGGGGTATTACGAGCAGTACTTC.

The V and J genes are TRBV11-2 and TRBJ2-3; 13 bases agree with TRBD2. This CDR3 comprises 17 residues. Germline trimming cut 0 bases from V and 6 bases from J; bases unmatched to any gene: 6. Germline assignment: CDR1 SGHAT and CDR2 FQNNGV. CDR3 sequence reads: CASSLDQGLAGLDTQYF. The CDR3 DNA is TGTGCCAGCAGCTTAGATCAGGGACTAGCGGGGCTTGATACGCAGTATTTT.

CDR3 coding DNA: TGTGCCAGCAGCCGGGATTCGAGCTCCTACAATGAGCAGTTCTTC. Amino acid sequence: CASSRDSSSYNEQFF. The rearrangement uses TRBV2 and TRBJ2-1; a weak D match, TRBD2 (5 bases). Germline assignment: CDR1 SNHLY and CDR2 FYNNEI. The V end lost 6 bases, the J end lost 0 bases, and 12 bases lay between the germline ends. The CDR3 extends over 15 amino acids.

The chain carries TRBV29-1 and TRBJ1-3, with TRBD1 matching 7 bases. The CDR3 is made up of 13 amino acids. J was trimmed by 2 bases and V by 7 bases; bases with no gene match: 5. Germline lookup yields CDR1 SQVTM and CDR2 ANQGSEA. The chain's CDR3 is CSAHGTAGNTIYF. The CDR3 nucleotides are TGCAGCGCACACGGGACAGCTGGAAACACCATATATTTT.

The chain joins TRBV24-1 to TRBJ2-1, with D possibly matching TRBD2 (7 bases). The CDR3 extends over 16 amino acids. V was clipped by 4 bases and J by 5 bases, with 17 bases between them. Germline V lookup: CDR1 KGHDR, CDR2 SFDVKD. The CDR3 reads CATSDPMGGPDNEQFF. The CDR3 nucleotides are TGTGCCACCAGTGACCCCATGGGGGGGCCCGACAATGAGCAGTTCTTC.

This clonotype has more than one count but fewer than ten. The rearrangement uses TRBV4-1 and TRBJ2-7, with D perhaps TRBD2 (6 bases). CDR3 length: 18 amino acids. Per the germline V gene, CDR1 is MGHRA and CDR2 is YSYEKL. The V end was cut by 1 base, the J end by 0 bases, with 19 bases between. The CDR3 is CASSQGSVGGTVSYEQYF. For the CDR3, the DNA is TGCGCCAGCAGCCAAGGGTCAGTGGGCGGGACCGTCTCCTACGAGCAGTACTTC.

This clonotype was recorded many times. The gene calls are TRBV12-3 or TRBV12-4 and TRBJ1-6, with no clear D. The CDR3 length is 15 residues. V was cut by 6 bases and J by 7 bases, with 16 bases left in between. In DNA form, the CDR3 reads TGTGCCAGCAGCCTGCTACGGGGTGAAAATTCACCCCTCCACTTT. Protein sequence: CASSLLRGENSPLHF.

This clonotype occurred a few times. The rearrangement joins TRBV6-6 to TRBJ1-1; 8 positions agree with TRBD1. V shed 6 bases, J shed 13 bases, and the junction held 19 bases outside the gene matches. The CDR3 spans 15 residues. Germline V CDR1 and CDR2: MNHNY, SVGAGI (reference sequence). The CDR3 nucleotides are TGTGCCAGCAGAGGGTCGGGACAGGCATACGTTGAGGGTTTCTTT. Its protein product is CASRGSGQAYVEGFF.

A word on this clonotype: It may be a read error: a sequence one base away is much more abundant. V and J are TRBV24-1 and TRBJ2-1; TRBD1 matches 7 bases. Germline V gene sequence: CDR1 KGHDR, CDR2 SFDVKD. The CDR3 spans 20 residues. The CDR3 reads CAISDSRGQSFSWGYNEQFF. The CDR3 DNA reads as TGTGCCATCAGTGATTCTAGGGGACAGAGTTTCTCCTGGGGGTACAATGAGCAGTTCTTC.

In this sample, this clonotype turned up a few times. J is TRBJ2-3 and V is TRBV20-1, with 10 bases matching TRBD1. The germline V gene has CDR1 DFQATT and CDR2 SNEGSKA (reference sequence). V was clipped by 2 bases and J by 4 bases; unmatched bases: 9. This CDR3 has 16 residues. The CDR3 nucleotides read TGCAGTGCTAGACCGTTACGGGACAGGGGACCAGATACGCAGTATTTT. Translation gives CSARPLRDRGPDTQYF.

This clonotype was seen many times. CDR3 residues: CSAGAGSYNEQFF. DNA for the CDR3: TGCAGCGCTGGGGCCGGGTCCTACAATGAGCAGTTCTTC. The chain combines TRBV29-1 with TRBJ2-1; possible D gene TRBD1, 5 bases. Germline-derived CDR1 and CDR2 are SQVTM and ANQGSEA. The V end lost 7 bases, the J end lost 1 base, and 11 bases lay between the germline ends. CDR3 length: 13 residues.

This clonotype was found a few times. V usage is TRBV20-1 and J usage is TRBJ2-1; 11 bases agree with TRBD2. CDR1 is DFQATT and CDR2 is SNEGSKA in the germline V gene (reference sequence). The CDR3 has 15 amino acids. J was trimmed by 8 bases and V by 3 bases; bases with no gene match: 9. CDR3 in DNA: TGCAGTGCTAGTCCGACTAGCGGGAAAACGGATGAGCAGTTCTTC. The encoded protein is CSASPTSGKTDEQFF.

This clonotype was detected once. A read error is possible here, since a much larger clone lies one base away. The chain uses TRBV20-1 and TRBJ1-5; D remains unclear. CDR1 DFQATT and CDR2 SNEGSKA come from the germline V gene (reference sequence). The CDR3 is 14 amino acids. The chain's CDR3 is CSAREGSFNQPLHF. CDR3 nucleotide sequence: TGCAGTGCTAGAGAAGGATCATTCAATCAGCCCCTGCATTTT.

This clonotype was recorded at least ten times. The rearrangement joins TRBV20-1 to TRBJ2-1; D not resolved. CDR3 length: 14 amino acids. Deletions cut 1 base from V and 9 bases from J, with 16 bases between. The germline CDR1 and CDR2 sequences are DFQATT and SNEGSKA (reference sequence). CDR3 coding DNA: TGCAGTGCTAGAGTCACTGCGGCAACCGCTGAGCAGTTCTTC. Translated, it gives CSARVTAATAEQFF.

The V and J genes are TRBV10-3 and TRBJ2-3, with TRBD1 matching 12 bases. V shed 6 bases and J 6 bases; nucleotides not matched to a gene: 4. In germline, CDR1 is ENHRY, CDR2 SYGVKD. The CDR3 extends over 14 amino acids. In nucleotides, the CDR3 is TGTGCCATCAGACCGGGACAGGGGGCCGATACGCAGTATTTT. Translated: CAIRPGQGADTQYF.

This chain links TRBV7-2 with TRBJ1-5; a weak D match, TRBD1 (6 bases). The CDR3 is 15 residues long. CDR1 is SGHTA, CDR2 FQGNSA, per germline. The ends were cut back, 5 bases at V and 2 bases at J, with 13 bases in the middle. The CDR3 DNA is TGTGCCAGCAGCCGGGACAACCGAGGCAATCAGCCCCAGCATTTT. Residues: CASSRDNRGNQPQHF. The entire variable domain, with the rest obtained from reference TRBV7-2 and TRBJ1-5, is as follows: GAGVSQSPSNKVTEKGKDVELRCDPISGHTALYWYRQSLGQGLEFLIYFQGNSAPDKSGLPSDRFSAERTGGSVSTLTIQRTQQEDSAVYLCASSRDNRGNQPQHFGDGTRLSIL.

This clonotype has more than one count but fewer than ten. The chain recombines TRBV29-1 with TRBJ2-3, with 7 nucleotides matching TRBD2. The ends lost 4 bases at V and 3 bases at J; junction bases unmatched: 13. Germline values: CDR1 SQVTM, CDR2 ANQGSEA. The CDR3 extends over 16 amino acids. The CDR3 DNA reads as TGCAGCGTTGGGGGCCTCATAGCGGGCCAAACAGATACGCAGTATTTT. Its translation: CSVGGLIAGQTDTQYF.

This clonotype was detected many times. The rearrangement uses TRBV6-1 and TRBJ2-1, with D unresolved. The CDR3 is 15 residues long. The V end was cut by 3 bases, the J end by 0 bases, with 9 bases between. Germline loops: CDR1 MNHNS, CDR2 SASEGT. The CDR3: CASSESENSYNEQFF. In nucleotides, the CDR3 is TGTGCCAGCAGTGAGTCGGAGAACTCCTACAATGAGCAGTTCTTC.

There are many counts of this clonotype. CDR3 in amino acids: CASSFTGQNNSPLHF. DNA for the CDR3: TGCGCCAGCAGCTTTACGGGACAGAACAATTCACCCCTCCACTTT. The rearrangement links TRBV5-1 to TRBJ1-6, with TRBD1 matching 7 bases. Trimming at V came to 2 bases and at J to 7 bases, leaving 6 bases not matched to a gene. The CDR3 has 15 residues. Germline V gene data show CDR1 as SGHRS and CDR2 as YFSETQ.

This clonotype was detected many times. J is TRBJ1-2 and V is TRBV7-8; 8 bases line up with TRBD1. This CDR3 is built from 15 residues. V trimming: 5 bases; J trimming: 4 bases; junction bases outside the gene matches: 9. Germline-derived CDR1 and CDR2 are SGHVS and FQNEAQ. CDR3 protein: CASSISGQGAYGYTF. The CDR3 DNA sequence: TGTGCCAGCAGCATCTCTGGACAGGGAGCCTATGGCTACACCTTC.